These 13 T cell receptor beta chains originate from one sample sequenced in a study of regulatory T cells in long-lasting Graves disease. Time point reported: persistent/refractory GD, antithyroid drugs over 5 years with positive TRAb. PBMC RNA was the source of the TCR library. Assembly of TCR beta libraries relied on iRepertoire HTBI primers together with Arm-PCR of CDR3 regions. TCRdb re-derived calls from the multiplex PCR reads in MiXCR, one entry per CDR3 protein. The table records 600,000 to 800,000 distinct CDR3 sequences, around 30% of them present only once. The sample here was peripheral blood mononuclear cells (PBMCs), taken when the disease was refractory, from a patient treated with antithyroid drugs. The receptors come from a female donor with Graves disease.

The rearrangement joins TRBV12-3 or TRBV12-4 to TRBJ2-2, with unresolved D. The CDR3 runs to 12 residues. Trimming took off 6 bases at V and 7 bases at J, with 9 bases between the two ends. CDR3 in amino acids: CASSPRDGELFF. The CDR3 DNA reads TGTGCCAGCAGCCCTAGGGACGGGGAGCTGTTTTTT.

The chain links TRBV29-1 to TRBJ2-2, with D maybe TRBD2 (5 bases). The germline V gene has CDR1 SQVTM and CDR2 ANQGSEA. The germline V and J ends were trimmed by 7 bases and 5 bases, with 14 bases remaining between them. The CDR3 extends over 13 amino acids. CDR3 protein: CSAAHRRTGELFF. As DNA, the CDR3 is TGCAGCGCGGCACACCGGAGGACCGGGGAGCTGTTTTTT.

This sequence joins TRBV7-3 and TRBJ2-5; D may be TRBD2 (6 bases). The germline CDR1 and CDR2 sequences are SGHTA and FQGTGA. The V end was cut by 2 bases, the J end by 5 bases, with 15 bases between. CDR3 length equals 15 residues. CDR3: CASSLGEVAGETQYF. CDR3 DNA sequence: TGTGCCAGCAGCTTAGGGGAGGTAGCTGGGGAGACCCAGTACTTC.

This clonotype was detected only a few times. The chain recombines TRBV28 with TRBJ1-1, with 7 positions matching TRBD1. This CDR3 has 15 residues. CDR1 and CDR2 (germline): MDHEN, SYDVKM. The ends lost 5 bases at V and 1 base at J; junction bases unmatched: 7. The CDR3 region is CASSESGGTNTEAFF. The CDR3 bases are TGTGCCAGCAGTGAATCAGGGGGGACGAACACTGAAGCTTTCTTT.

The chain couples TRBV10-1 to TRBJ1-1; 7 bases agree with TRBD1. This CDR3 is 15 amino acids long. The germline gives CDR1 WNHNN, CDR2 SYGVQD (reference sequence). The trim removed 7 bases at V and 5 bases at J, leaving 13 bases unmatched. For the CDR3, the DNA is TGCGCCAGCATAAGAACCGGGGCAGGGGGGACTGAAGCTTTCTTT. This gives the protein CASIRTGAGGTEAFF.

This clonotype was counted at least ten times. The chain employs TRBV24-1 and TRBJ2-2, with D uncertain. The CDR3 runs to 15 residues. CDR1 is KGHDR and CDR2 is SFDVKD in the germline V gene. V was clipped by 5 bases and J by 5 bases, with 14 bases between them. Here the CDR3 DNA reads TGTGCCACCAGTGCTGAAGGCCCTGGGACCGGGGAGCTGTTTTTT. Translated, it gives CATSAEGPGTGELFF.

This clonotype has a handful of counts. The chain links TRBV10-3 to TRBJ2-7; D is uncertain. The V end was cut by 5 bases, the J end by 1 base, with 6 bases between. The CDR3 contains 12 residues. The germline V gene encodes CDR1 ENHRY and CDR2 SYGVKD. CDR3 DNA sequence: TGTGCCATCAGTAATAGGTCCTACGAGCAGTACTTC. Its protein product is CAISNRSYEQYF.

This clonotype has more than one count but fewer than ten. CDR3 coding DNA: TGTGCCAGTAGCCCTGACAGGACCGAGCAGTACTTC. This codes for CASSPDRTEQYF. The chain uses TRBV19 and TRBJ2-7; TRBD1 is a possible D gene (6 bases). This CDR3 contains 12 residues. Trimming shortened V by 6 bases and J by 6 bases, and 12 bases separated the two germline ends. Germline V lookup: CDR1 LNHDA, CDR2 SQIVND (reference sequence).

V usage is TRBV19 and J usage is TRBJ2-2; 10 bases map to TRBD1. Germline values: CDR1 LNHDA, CDR2 SQIVND (reference sequence). The V and J ends lost 5 bases and 6 bases, in that order; junction bases with no gene match: 9. The CDR3 totals 16 residues. The CDR3 nucleotides read TGTGCCAGTAGTTCCCCACCGGGACAGGGGCCCGGGGAGCTGTTTTTT. Amino acids: CASSSPPGQGPGELFF.

This clonotype was observed many times. This rearrangement joins TRBV6-5 to TRBJ1-5, with D perhaps TRBD1 (5 bases). Germline CDR1 is MNHEY and CDR2 is SVGAGI. This CDR3 has 15 amino acids. Trimming cost V 0 bases and J 3 bases, with 9 bases left between them. For the CDR3, the DNA is TGTGCCAGCAGTTACTCGGGACTAATCAATCAGCCCCAGCATTTT. Its translation: CASSYSGLINQPQHF.

J is TRBJ2-7 and V is TRBV29-1, with D possibly being TRBD1 or TRBD2 (5 bases each). This CDR3 region has 12 residues. Trimming removed 7 bases at V and 4 bases at J, with 14 bases between. Looked up from germline, CDR1 is SQVTM and CDR2 is ANQGSEA. This CDR3 reads CSAGPQVYEQYF. The DNA for the CDR3 is TGCAGCGCGGGACCTCAGGTGTACGAGCAGTACTTC.

The chain has TRBV15 and TRBJ2-2; the D gene could be TRBD1 or TRBD2 (6 bases each). The CDR3 extends over 18 amino acids. Germline lookup yields CDR1 LNHNV and CDR2 YYDKDF (reference sequence). V was clipped by 3 bases and J by 5 bases, with 22 bases between them. The CDR3 coding sequence is TGTGCCACCAGCAGGGATGACCTAGGGGGGCGGAAGACCGGGGAGCTGTTTTTT. Translating gives CATSRDDLGGRKTGELFF.

The sample holds a few counts of this clonotype. The gene calls are TRBV7-3 and TRBJ2-2, with 9 bases that match TRBD1. This CDR3 is built from 15 residues. V dropped 5 bases and J dropped 6; count of bases not matched to a gene: 7. Germline lookup yields CDR1 SGHTA and CDR2 FQGTGA. The CDR3 DNA reads TGTGCCAGCAGCCGGGACAGGGACGGTTCCGGGGAGCTGTTTTTT. It yields the protein CASSRDRDGSGELFF.